The clone carrying this T cell receptor (beta chain) showed up just once. Antigen: not known. This entry belongs to a study of cytomegalovirus exposure and HLA in healthy donors. Study-level results: In vitro confirmation showed three CMV-associated chains to be CMV antigen specific.

Sequenced by immunoSEQ multiplex PCR; TCRdb stores in-frame clones only, minus some. Of over 200,000 clones detected, around 88% appear once; the ten largest clones hold about 2.7%. The donors were part of the validation cohort of roughly 110 subjects. That cohort was separate from the first cohort, which comprised several hundred subjects. The CDR3 loop spans 13 amino acids. V lost 0 bases, J lost 8 bases, and 10 bases lay in between. Germline V CDR1 and CDR2: LGHNA, YNFKEQ. The receptor comes from a woman in her late teens or twenties in good health and CMV-seronegative. The specimen sequenced was PBMCs. This sequence joins TRBV4-2 and TRBJ1-2; D not certain. This CDR3 is CASSQDRRNGYTF. Written as DNA, the CDR3 is TGTGCCAGCAGCCAAGATCGGCGGAACGGCTACACCTTC.